The subject of this entry is one T cell receptor (beta chain). The sample comes from a study of blood T cell repertoires in COVID-19. The assay was immunoSEQ multiplex PCR, and TCRdb's table has in-frame clones only and misses some. The sample contains approximately 500,000 clones, 89% of which appear only once. CDR3 length equals 14 residues. Germline V gives CDR1 SNHLY, CDR2 FYNNEI. Trimming at V came to 4 bases and at J to 2 bases, leaving 5 bases not matched to a gene. The material sequenced was peripheral blood. The sequence came from a man younger than 30 with COVID-19, enrolled during active disease. The rearrangement links TRBV2 to TRBJ2-7; 7 bases are shared with TRBD2. In DNA form, the CDR3 reads TGTGCCAGCAGTGTTGGGGGGGGGACCTACGAGCAGTACTTC. It specifies CASSVGGGTYEQYF.